Many counts were recorded for the clone carrying this TCR beta chain. No antigen is known for it. These data belong to a study of regulatory T cells in long-lasting Graves disease. General study results and limits: Persistent disease showed a preference for TRBV28, TRBJ1-2 and TRBJ2-5.

This CDR3 has 11 amino acids. Germline V gives CDR1 MDHEN, CDR2 SYDVKM. V gave up 8 bases and J gave up 2 bases, with 5 bases separating them. CDR3-region Arm-PCR and iRepertoire HTBI primers produced the TCR beta libraries. In TCRdb, the multiplex PCR reads were re-called with MiXCR into one record per CDR3 protein. The table includes roughly 420,000 distinct CDR3 sequences, 16% detected once. Time point described: newly diagnosed GD, antithyroid drugs for less than 3 months. There was RNA extracted from PBMCs, and the TCR library was made from it. These same records also appear under a second study, on T cells in Graves' hyperthyroidism and ophthalmopathy. That report adds: The primer set for the first-round RT-PCR of the TCR CDR3 was HTBI. A median around 6.4 months before onset, the model predicted ophthalmopathy.

This rearrangement joins TRBV28 to TRBJ2-3, with unresolved D. The source of this sequence is a woman aged 18 to 35 with Graves disease. Sequencing was performed on peripheral blood mononuclear cells (PBMCs), taken at new diagnosis, from a patient treated with antithyroid drugs. The CDR3 sequence is CASPYTDTQYF. DNA of the CDR3: TGTGCCAGCCCTTACACAGATACGCAGTATTTT.